The 13 T cell receptor beta chains below were found in one sample sequenced in a study of T cell clonality in common variable immunodeficiency (dated by TCRdb to 2015 to 2017). Library prep was done by the immunoSEQ multiplex PCR assay. This immuneACCESS table, as held by TCRdb, lists in-frame sequences with V and J called but not all clones. Of the missing ones, under half trace to an unresolved V gene in checked studies; the others have no known cause. With about 81,000 clones recorded, this sample contains no clone counted only once. The ten biggest clones cover around 0.8% of the sample. Sequences were obtained from peripheral blood mononuclear cells. The receptors were gathered from a person aged 18 to 75 in good health.

This clone was recorded at least ten times. The read terminates 3 residues before the CDR3 end, so the remaining end is supplied by the germline J gene. The chain links TRBV20-1 to TRBJ2-3; 9 bases fit TRBD1. The CDR3 consists of 16 residues. Per the germline V gene, CDR1 is DFQATT and CDR2 is SNEGSKA (reference sequence). Losses at the gene ends were 4 bases for V and 5 bases for J; bases not matched to a gene: 13. CDR3 DNA (partial): TGCAGTGCTATACTCCCCAACAGGGGGCAAGGAGATACG. It encodes CSAILPNRGQGDT. The full CDR3 protein is CSAILPNRGQGDTQYF.

This clone was seen many times. The read stops 3 residues short of the end of the CDR3; the missing end is completed from the germline J gene. This chain links TRBV7-2 with TRBJ1-4; 11 bases are shared with TRBD1. The germline V gene has CDR1 SGHTA and CDR2 FQGNSA. The CDR3 loop spans 15 amino acids. V gave up 4 bases and J gave up 7 bases; unmatched junction bases: 5. CDR3 bases read: TGTGCCAGCAGCTCACGGGACAGGGGGATTGAAAAA. Translation: CASSSRDRGIEK. The entire CDR3 reads CASSSRDRGIEKLFF.

This clone was counted ten times or more. The read ends 3 residues shy of where the CDR3 ends; the end is completed using the germline J gene. The chain couples TRBV6-2 or TRBV6-3 to TRBJ1-2; unclear D gene. CDR1 and CDR2 (germline): MNHEY, SVGEGT. V was shortened by 3 bases and J by 2 bases, with 7 bases between the two germline ends. The CDR3 sequence is 13 residues long. The sequenced CDR3 bases are TGTGCCAGCAGTTATGGTCAGAACTATGGC. The encoded protein is CASSYGQNYG. The entire CDR3 protein is CASSYGQNYGYTF.

The table lists this clone with many counts. The CDR3 goes on 3 residues after the read ends, and that part is filled in from the germline J gene. J is TRBJ2-4 and V is TRBV19; tentative D call: TRBD1 (6 bases). Deletions cut 5 bases from V and 0 bases from J, with 11 bases between. Germline V gene lookup returns CDR1 LNHDA and CDR2 SQIVND (reference sequence). The CDR3 has 15 amino acids. Incomplete CDR3 DNA: TGTGCCAGTAGTTTTGGACAGAGAGCCAAAAACATT. This translates into CASSFGQRAKNI. The CDR3 in full is CASSFGQRAKNIQYF.

This clone was counted many times. The read finishes 3 residues shy of the CDR3 end, and the germline J gene is used to complete it. V gene TRBV12-3 or TRBV12-4 combines with J gene TRBJ1-4; D gene uncertain. Trimming cost V 1 base and J 8 bases, with 5 bases left between them. The CDR3 loop spans 12 amino acids. This chain's CDR3 is CASSLDREKLFF. Partial CDR3 DNA: TGTGCCAGCAGTTTAGATCGGGAAAAA.

This clone was detected many times. Read data end 3 residues before the CDR3 end; the end is taken from the germline J gene. The chain joins TRBV5-1 to TRBJ1-1, with TRBD1 matching over 8 bases. In germline, CDR1 is SGHRS, CDR2 YFSETQ. CDR3 size: 14 residues. CDR3 loop: CASSFIPRDRRAFF. The covered CDR3 bases are TGCGCCAGCAGCTTTATCCCCCGGGACAGGAGA.

This clone has at least ten counts. Read sequence stops 3 residues before the CDR3 end, and the germline J gene provides the missing end. V usage is TRBV6-2 or TRBV6-3 and J usage is TRBJ1-5; 8 positions agree with TRBD1. CDR1 is MNHEY, CDR2 SVGEGT, per germline. V trimming: 6 bases; J trimming: 4 bases; junction bases outside the gene matches: 11. CDR3 size: 16 residues. The CDR3 sequence is CASRPALRGLNQPQHF. CDR3 DNA (partial): TGTGCCAGCAGGCCCGCCCTCAGGGGGCTGAATCAGCCC.

At least ten counts were recorded for this clone. Read data end 3 residues before the CDR3 end; the end is taken from the germline J gene. The chain is built from TRBV5-1 and TRBJ2-5, with D tentatively TRBD1 (6 bases). V was clipped by 0 bases and J by 2 bases, with 11 bases between them. CDR1 and CDR2 (germline): SGHRS, YFSETQ. The CDR3 has 15 amino acids. The DNA read from the CDR3 is TGCGCCAGCAGCTTGGACACAGGGAGACAAGAGACC. This codes for CASSLDTGRQET. In full, the CDR3 is CASSLDTGRQETQYF.

Concerning this clone: Coverage ceases 3 residues before the CDR3 finishes, and the germline J gene fills in the end. The chain joins TRBV5-6 to TRBJ1-1, with TRBD1 matching over 7 bases. The germline CDR1 and CDR2 sequences are SGHDT and YYEEEE. With 4 bases clipped from V and 6 bases from J, the junction kept 3 bases outside the gene matches. The CDR3 has 12 amino acids. The part of the CDR3 DNA that was read is TGTGCCAGCAGCCAGGGGGGAGCTGAA. It is translated as CASSQGGAE. The full-length CDR3 reads as CASSQGGAEAFF.

This clone was seen many times. The read is 3 residues too short to cover the CDR3 end, so that end is filled in from the germline J gene. The rearrangement joins TRBV15 to TRBJ2-4; TRBD2 aligns across 9 bases. The CDR3 consists of 17 residues. V shed 0 bases, J shed 7 bases, and the junction held 10 bases outside the gene matches. The germline CDR1 and CDR2 sequences are LNHNV and YYDKDF (reference sequence). The CDR3 spells CATSRERDSGRGNIQYF. The sequenced part of the CDR3 DNA is TGTGCCACCAGCAGAGAGAGGGATAGCGGGAGAGGGAACATT.

This clone was picked up a small number of times. The observed sequence ends 3 residues before the CDR3 terminus, with the missing tail filled in from the germline J gene. This chain links TRBV7-8 with TRBJ2-7; tentatively, D is TRBD1 (6 bases). The germline V gene has CDR1 SGHVS and CDR2 FQNEAQ. The CDR3 contains 14 residues. The germline V and J ends were trimmed by 5 bases and 6 bases, with 17 bases remaining between them. CDR3 DNA (partial): TGTGCCAGCAGCCAATTACAGGGTTGGGGCGAG. Protein: CASSQLQGWGE. The full CDR3 sequence reads CASSQLQGWGEQYF.

This clone occurred many times. The read ends 3 residues early relative to the CDR3; the germline J gene fills the gap. The chain employs TRBV20-1 and TRBJ2-3; TRBD2 matches 7 bases. This CDR3 has 15 residues. Germline V gives CDR1 DFQATT, CDR2 SNEGSKA (reference sequence). Trimming at V came to 1 base and at J to 6 bases, leaving 10 bases not matched to a gene. The sequenced part of the CDR3 DNA is TGCAGTGCTAGAGCCCCTAGCGGTTGGACGGATACG. Amino acids: CSARAPSGWTDT. The CDR3, in full, reads CSARAPSGWTDTQYF.

This clone was counted at least ten times. Read coverage stops 3 residues before the CDR3 terminus; the germline J gene supplies the remainder. The chain couples TRBV20-1 to TRBJ2-2, with a tentative D call TRBD2 (6 bases). This CDR3 region has 14 residues. CDR1 and CDR2 (germline): DFQATT, SNEGSKA (reference sequence). V was clipped by 1 base and J by 3 bases, with 9 bases between them. CDR3: CSARGDSYTGELFF. CDR3 DNA (partial): TGCAGTGCTAGAGGGGACTCCTACACCGGGGAG.